The 7 T cell receptor beta chains reported below all come from one sample, sequenced in a study of tumor-infiltrating lymphocytes in localized non-small cell lung cancer (dated by TCRdb to the early 2020s). The library was made by the immunoSEQ multiplex PCR assay. TCRdb re-hosts the immuneACCESS table, in-frame sequences only. Its copies lack some clones; in the studies checked, an unresolved V gene accounts for under half of them, and the cause for the rest is not known. Recorded for this sample are roughly 24,000 clones; roughly two thirds of them occurred a single time. The top ten constitute about 5.6% of the sample. Input material: lung tumor tissue. Receptors originate from a human donor with non-small cell lung cancer.

The chain uses TRBV5-1 and TRBJ2-7; D could derive from TRBD1 or TRBD2 (6 bases each). The germline CDR1 and CDR2 sequences are SGHRS and YFSETQ. Trimming took 4 bases from V and 6 from J, leaving 20 bases between them. The CDR3 sequence is 15 residues long. The CDR3: CASSISGSGGREQYF. In DNA form, the CDR3 reads TGCGCCAGCAGCATCTCAGGGAGTGGGGGGCGCGAGCAGTACTTC.

The chain has TRBV5-4 and TRBJ1-2; D gene ambiguous. There are 13 residues in the CDR3. Germline lookup yields CDR1 SGHNT and CDR2 YYREEE (reference sequence). V shed 2 bases and J shed 8 bases, with 13 bases lying between them. The CDR3: CASSFYTLGGYTF. In DNA, the CDR3 is TGTGCCAGCAGCTTCTATACTTTAGGGGGCTACACCTTC.

This rearrangement joins TRBV7-9 to TRBJ2-7; 8 bases match TRBD1. Germline CDR1 SEHNR, CDR2 FQNEAQ (reference sequence). The CDR3 runs to 16 residues. Unmatched junction bases numbered 7, after V lost 3 bases and J lost 0 bases. This CDR3 is CASSLVPGGRSYEQYF. The CDR3, as DNA: TGTGCCAGCAGCTTGGTTCCAGGGGGCCGCTCCTACGAGCAGTACTTC.

This clone occurred once. The chain links TRBV7-3 to TRBJ2-3; D gene uncertain. Trimming pared 3 bases from V and 4 bases from J, leaving 11 bases between. Germline CDR1 SGHTA, CDR2 FQGTGA. This CDR3 comprises 14 residues. CDR3 nucleotides: TGTGCCAGCAGCTTCGGCGGACCAGCAGATACGCAGTATTTT. Translating it yields CASSFGGPADTQYF. The full variable domain, rest sourced from reference TRBV7-3 and TRBJ2-3, is GAGVSQTPSNKVTEKGKYVELRCDPISGHTALYWYRQSLGQGPEFLIYFQGTGAADDSGLPNDRFFAVRPEGSVSTLKIQRTERGDSAVYLCASSFGGPADTQYFGPGTRLTVL.

The genes are TRBV5-1 and TRBJ2-7; tentative D call: TRBD1 (6 bases). V was cut by 0 bases and J by 5 bases, with 12 bases left in between. The CDR3 consists of 14 residues. The germline gives CDR1 SGHRS, CDR2 YFSETQ. The CDR3 loop reads CASSLGTVGNEQYF. The CDR3 DNA follows: TGCGCCAGCAGCTTGGGGACAGTGGGAAACGAGCAGTACTTC.

The chain couples TRBV11-2 to TRBJ1-5; D is unclear. The V gene's germline CDR1 is SGHAT and CDR2 FQNNGV. The CDR3 spans 15 residues. V lost 3 bases and J lost 0, with 9 bases in between. The DNA for the CDR3 is TGTGCCAGCAGCTTTTCCCCAAATAGCAATCAGCCCCAGCATTTT. This encodes CASSFSPNSNQPQHF.

The genes are TRBV7-2 and TRBJ2-7; D could derive from TRBD1 or TRBD2 (5 bases each). CDR3 length: 14 residues. CDR1 is SGHTA and CDR2 is FQGNSA in the germline V gene. Trimming pared 3 bases from V and 0 bases from J, leaving 9 bases between. CDR3 in DNA: TGTGCCAGCAGCTTGGGGCGGGCCTCCTACGAGCAGTACTTC. Its translation: CASSLGRASYEQYF.